This entry lists 15 T cell receptor beta chains sequenced from one sample in a study of cytomegalovirus exposure and HLA in healthy donors. Primers for the PCR totalled 60 Vbeta and 13 Jbeta. Sequencing was performed with immunoSEQ multiplex PCR; in TCRdb, only in-frame clones are kept and a portion is missing. The sample yields around 100,000 clones, 80% to 85% seen once. Sequencing used PBMCs. These receptors were obtained from a man aged 30 to 39 in good health and CMV-seropositive.

This chain joins TRBV15 and TRBJ1-2; D is uncertain. Germline lookup yields CDR1 LNHNV and CDR2 YYDKDF (reference sequence). Trimming left V 1 base short and J 14 bases short, with 11 bases between. This CDR3 comprises 11 residues. In DNA, the CDR3 is TGTGCCACCAGCAGAGGATACGCGAGGACCTTC. Protein sequence: CATSRGYARTF.

This chain links TRBV9 with TRBJ1-1, with D tentatively TRBD1 (6 bases). Trimming took 3 bases from V and 5 from J, leaving 11 bases between them. CDR1 is SGDLS, CDR2 YYNGEE, per germline. The CDR3 has 13 residues. The DNA for the CDR3 is TGTGCCAGCAGCGCCAGGGGCCAGACTGAAGCTTTCTTT. Its translation is CASSARGQTEAFF.

The rearrangement joins TRBV2 to TRBJ2-1, with TRBD1 matching over 9 bases. Germline V lookup: CDR1 SNHLY, CDR2 FYNNEI. With V trimmed by 6 bases and J by 8 bases, 2 bases remained unmatched. CDR3 length equals 12 residues. For the CDR3, the DNA is TGTGCCAGCAGGGACAGGGGATATGAGCAGTTCTTC. Translating gives CASRDRGYEQFF.

The chain uses TRBV5-1 and TRBJ1-5; 9 bases line up with TRBD1. CDR1 is SGHRS, CDR2 YFSETQ, per germline. The CDR3 spans 17 residues. V shed 0 bases, J shed 4 bases, and the junction held 8 bases outside the gene matches. This chain's CDR3 is CASSLGPRTGDNQPQHF. CDR3 in DNA: TGCGCCAGCAGCTTGGGCCCTAGGACAGGGGATAATCAGCCCCAGCATTTT.

This clone was seen more than once but under ten times. The genes are TRBV15 and TRBJ2-1, with TRBD2 as a possible D gene (6 bases). V shed 2 bases and J shed 2 bases, with 10 bases lying between them. CDR1 is LNHNV, CDR2 YYDKDF, per germline (reference sequence). CDR3 length: 15 amino acids. The CDR3 reads CATSRPGTPYNEQFF. The CDR3, as DNA: TGTGCCACCAGCAGACCCGGGACTCCCTACAATGAGCAGTTCTTC.

This rearrangement joins TRBV7-6 to TRBJ2-1; 9 bases fit TRBD2. Germline V gene data show CDR1 as SGHVS and CDR2 as FNYEAQ. J gave up 7 bases and V 5 bases, and 12 bases lay outside the gene matches. The CDR3 is made up of 16 amino acids. The CDR3 reads CASSTHGTSLPNEQFF. The CDR3 bases are TGTGCCAGCAGCACCCACGGGACTAGCCTACCAAATGAGCAGTTCTTC.

The V call is TRBV9, the J call TRBJ2-3; 7 bases are a match to TRBD2. Per germline, CDR1 SGDLS and CDR2 YYNGEE. Trimming took 1 base from V and 8 from J; bases not matched to a gene: 19. The CDR3 length is 18 residues. CDR3 protein: CASSVTSGGGYASSTQYF. The CDR3, as DNA: TGTGCCAGCAGCGTAACATCGGGCGGGGGATACGCCAGTAGTACGCAGTATTTT.

CDR3 sequence (DNA): TGTGCCAGCAGCTTGGAGGGGGGACAGGGCCTCTCTGGGGCCAACGTCCTGACTTTC. Translated, it gives CASSLEGGQGLSGANVLTF. The gene calls are TRBV5-5 and TRBJ2-6; 9 bases agree with TRBD1. In germline, CDR1 is SGHKS, CDR2 YYEKEE (reference sequence). CDR3 length: 19 residues. J lost 0 bases, V lost 0 bases, and 7 bases had no gene match.

The J gene is TRBJ2-1, the V gene TRBV28, with 7 bases that match TRBD1. The length of the CDR3 is 15 residues. J was trimmed by 2 bases and V by 3 bases; bases with no gene match: 4. Germline V gives CDR1 MDHEN, CDR2 SYDVKM. The CDR3 here is CASSFNRGPYNEQFF. Written as DNA, the CDR3 is TGTGCCAGCAGTTTTAACAGGGGACCCTACAATGAGCAGTTCTTC.

The chain couples TRBV2 to TRBJ1-1; TRBD1 aligns across 8 bases. The germline CDR1 and CDR2 sequences are SNHLY and FYNNEI. The trim removed 6 bases at V and 1 base at J, leaving 10 bases unmatched. The CDR3 extends over 16 amino acids. The CDR3 DNA is TGTGCCAGCAGGACTATACCCGGGACAGGGAACACTGAAGCTTTCTTT. Translated, it gives CASRTIPGTGNTEAFF.

The chain uses TRBV4-1 and TRBJ1-2; a possible D gene is TRBD1 (6 bases). The CDR3 is 15 residues long. Trimming left V 0 bases short and J 4 bases short, with 12 bases between. Per the germline V gene, CDR1 is MGHRA and CDR2 is YSYEKL. The CDR3 coding sequence is TGCGCCAGCAGCCAAGAGCTAAACAGGGTCTATGGCTACACCTTC. Translating it yields CASSQELNRVYGYTF.

This chain links TRBV5-4 with TRBJ2-5; 14 bases are a match to TRBD2. The CDR3 spans 16 residues. J was trimmed by 4 bases and V by 5 bases; bases with no gene match: 7. The germline gives CDR1 SGHNT, CDR2 YYREEE (reference sequence). CDR3 sequence reads: CASRGGTSGRLETQYF. CDR3 coding DNA: TGTGCCAGCAGGGGGGGGACTAGCGGGAGACTAGAGACCCAGTACTTC.

The chain couples TRBV7-8 to TRBJ2-3; D perhaps matches TRBD1 (6 bases). V was trimmed by 4 bases and J by 6 bases, leaving 14 bases between them. The germline gives CDR1 SGHVS, CDR2 FQNEAQ. The CDR3 totals 14 residues. CDR3 bases: TGTGCCAGCAGCTGGCGCAGGGGTTCGGATACGCAGTATTTT. Its protein is CASSWRRGSDTQYF.

This sequence joins TRBV11-3 and TRBJ2-5; 7 nucleotides agree with TRBD2. Germline V gene data show CDR1 as SGHNT and CDR2 as YENEEA. The CDR3 covers 17 residues. Trimming at V came to 5 bases and at J to 1 base, leaving 13 bases not matched to a gene. In DNA, the CDR3 is TGTGCCAGCAGCGAGGGGAGGCGGGAGTCCCCCCAAGAGACCCAGTACTTC. This encodes CASSEGRRESPQETQYF. Using reference TRBV11-3 and TRBJ2-5 for the parts outside the CDR3, the full variable domain is EAGVVQSPRYKIIEKKQPVAFWCNPISGHNTLYWYLQNLGQGPELLIRYENEEAVDDSQLPKDRFSAERLKGVDSTLKIQPAELGDSAVYLCASSEGRRESPQETQYFGPGTRLLVL.

J is TRBJ1-2 and V is TRBV10-1, with 7 positions matching TRBD1. J was trimmed by 1 base and V by 4 bases; bases with no gene match: 3. The length of the CDR3 is 14 residues. Germline V gene data show CDR1 as WNHNN and CDR2 as SYGVQD (reference sequence). The CDR3 DNA reads TGCGCCAGCAGTGCCGGGACAGATAACTATGGCTACACCTTC. It codes for CASSAGTDNYGYTF.